This TCR beta chain is drawn from a study of shared clonotypes between healthy human individuals. Some clones are missing from TCRdb's copy, which holds only in-frame ones; the method was immunoSEQ multiplex PCR. Of over 2 million clones listed, 90% to 95% are singletons. With 1 base removed from V and 10 bases from J, the gap between germline ends came to 10 bases. Germline CDR1 and CDR2: ENHRY and SYGVKD. CDR3 length: 12 residues. The specimen sequenced was naive CD4+ T cells sorted from blood. The subset: CD45RA+ positively selected. V usage is TRBV10-3 and J usage is TRBJ1-1, with a tentative D call TRBD1 (6 bases). The source of this sequence is a man aged 18 to 29 in good health. The chain's CDR3 is CAISELGGGAFF. The DNA for the CDR3 is TGTGCCATCAGTGAGTTAGGGGGGGGAGCTTTCTTT.